The next 21 T cell receptor beta chains were all read from a single sample in a study of blood T cells in healthy people across ages. It was with a sample-barcoded 5' primer and a J-beta primer mix that a second PCR of roughly 7 to 12 cycles was run. TCRdb analysed the 5' RACE reads with MiXCR anew, one entry per CDR3 protein. The repertoire holds hundreds of thousands of distinct CDR3 sequences, with 25% to 30% as singletons. The sequencing input was blood. Receptors were obtained from a woman in her 70s in good health.

This clonotype appeared a few times. CDR3 nucleotide sequence: TGTGCCAGCTCACGATCGACGCCGATGGGGACACAAGAGACCCAGTACTTC. Its translation is CASSRSTPMGTQETQYF. The J gene is TRBJ2-5, the V gene TRBV18; maybe TRBD1 (6 bases). The V end lost 4 bases, the J end lost 2 bases, and 20 bases lay between the germline ends. The CDR3 contains 17 residues. Germline V gene lookup returns CDR1 KGHSH and CDR2 LQKENI.

This clonotype was seen a handful of times. The rearrangement links TRBV5-1 to TRBJ2-7, with TRBD2 matching over 8 bases. Germline CDR1 is SGHRS and CDR2 is YFSETQ. The CDR3 extends over 16 amino acids. V lost 4 bases to trimming and J lost 5 bases; unmatched junction nucleotides: 14. The CDR3 here is CASSDSPGLGRNEQYF. Written as DNA, the CDR3 is TGCGCCAGCAGCGACTCGCCGGGACTAGGTAGGAACGAGCAGTACTTC.

This clonotype showed up many times. The V and J genes are TRBV12-3 or TRBV12-4 and TRBJ2-1; perhaps TRBD2 as D (6 bases). The CDR3 has 15 amino acids. The germline V and J ends were trimmed by 3 bases and 2 bases, with 11 bases remaining between them. This chain's CDR3 is CASSFSAGTYNEQFF. In DNA, the CDR3 is TGTGCCAGCAGTTTTAGCGCGGGAACCTACAATGAGCAGTTCTTC.

In its sample, this clonotype was seen a few times. V and J are TRBV14 and TRBJ2-5; D is unclear. The CDR3 extends over 13 amino acids. V lost 3 bases and J 1 base, leaving 6 bases between the germline ends. Germline V gives CDR1 SGHDN, CDR2 FVKESK. In DNA, the CDR3 is TGTGCCAGCAGCCAGGGTTTCCAAGAGACCCAGTACTTC. It specifies CASSQGFQETQYF.

There are a few counts of this clonotype. The chain recombines TRBV5-6 with TRBJ2-5; the match to TRBD2 covers 8 bases. Germline V gene data show CDR1 as SGHDT and CDR2 as YYEEEE. The CDR3 consists of 16 residues. V shed 4 bases, J shed 7 bases, and the junction held 15 bases outside the gene matches. The CDR3 reads CASSLLGAGEKGTQYF. For the CDR3, the DNA is TGTGCCAGCAGCCTCCTGGGAGCGGGAGAGAAGGGGACCCAGTACTTC.

The chain has TRBV5-1 and TRBJ2-5; D not resolved. The CDR3 has 15 residues. Germline V gives CDR1 SGHRS, CDR2 YFSETQ. The V gene lost 2 bases and the J gene lost 5 bases, with 16 bases spanning the gap. The CDR3 protein is CASSFQQRRQETQYF. DNA of the CDR3: TGCGCCAGCAGCTTTCAACAACGGCGTCAGGAGACCCAGTACTTC.

This clonotype has a handful of counts. V is TRBV28 and J is TRBJ1-3, with no clear D. V lost 5 bases to trimming and J lost 2 bases, with 7 bases between them. The CDR3 runs to 13 residues. Germline V lookup: CDR1 MDHEN, CDR2 SYDVKM. The CDR3 is CASSGRPGNTIYF. CDR3 in DNA: TGTGCCAGCAGTGGAAGACCTGGAAACACCATATATTTT.

This clonotype came up many times. This chain links TRBV20-1 with TRBJ1-2; tentative D call: TRBD1 (6 bases). Germline V gene data show CDR1 as DFQATT and CDR2 as SNEGSKA (reference sequence). The CDR3 is 17 residues long. The V gene lost 0 bases and the J gene lost 4 bases, with 21 bases spanning the gap. CDR3 coding DNA: TGCAGTGCTAGAGATTGGGGTACGGGGGGGCAGATCTATGGCTACACCTTC. Translation: CSARDWGTGGQIYGYTF.

Concerning this clonotype: A much larger clonotype is one base distant, so this may be a read error. V is TRBV6-5 and J is TRBJ2-5; D is uncertain. The last part of the DNA fits TRBJ2-1 better; the J call may be wrong. Germline V gene lookup returns CDR1 MNHEY and CDR2 SVGAGI. The CDR3 length is 11 residues. The CDR3 reads CASSYFNGQFF. CDR3 DNA: TGTGCCAGCAGTTACTTCAATGGGCAGTTCTTC.

This clonotype was counted between two and nine times. V usage is TRBV5-1 and J usage is TRBJ2-1, with a tentative D call TRBD2 (6 bases). The CDR3 runs to 15 residues. The V end lost 2 bases, the J end lost 2 bases, and 11 bases lay between the germline ends. Looked up from germline, CDR1 is SGHRS and CDR2 is YFSETQ. The CDR3 bases are TGCGCCAGCAGCTTCATGGACTATGCCTACAATGAGCAGTTCTTC. Its translation is CASSFMDYAYNEQFF.

CDR3 coding DNA: TGTGCCAGCAGCTTCACGACAGGGGTCCACGAGCAGTACTTC. Amino acids: CASSFTTGVHEQYF. V is TRBV5-5 and J is TRBJ2-7; TRBD1 matches 8 bases. The length of the CDR3 is 14 residues. Trimming cost V 2 bases and J 5 bases; bases outside gene matches: 6. In germline, CDR1 is SGHKS, CDR2 YYEKEE (reference sequence).

This chain joins TRBV7-2 and TRBJ1-4; 7 nucleotides match TRBD1. The CDR3 totals 15 residues. With V trimmed by 1 base and J by 8 bases, 7 bases remained unmatched. The germline CDR1 and CDR2 sequences are SGHTA and FQGNSA. DNA for the CDR3: TGTGCCAGCAGCTTAGAAAGGGGGCCTAGAGAAAAACTGTTTTTT. This translates into CASSLERGPREKLFF.

The V call is TRBV6-5, the J call TRBJ2-5; tentative D call: TRBD2 (6 bases). Trimming shortened V by 4 bases and J by 3 bases, and 21 bases separated the two germline ends. The V gene's germline CDR1 is MNHEY and CDR2 SVGAGI. The CDR3 is 17 amino acids. The chain's CDR3 is CASSSRDSPNAKETQYF. The CDR3 nucleotides are TGTGCCAGCAGTTCCCGGGACTCTCCCAATGCTAAAGAGACCCAGTACTTC.

This clonotype turned up a few times. CDR3 bases: TGTGCCAGCAGCCCACCGACAGGGAAGGAGACCCAGTACTTC. It codes for CASSPPTGKETQYF. This chain links TRBV7-9 with TRBJ2-5; TRBD1 agrees at 7 bases. The germline gives CDR1 SEHNR, CDR2 FQNEAQ (reference sequence). The CDR3 has 14 amino acids. V shed 5 bases and J 5 bases; nucleotides not matched to a gene: 8.

This clonotype was found once. The chain carries TRBV6-5 and TRBJ2-3, with D maybe TRBD1 (5 bases). The DNA end is more similar to TRBJ1-5, so the J call may be wrong. Germline-derived CDR1 and CDR2 are MNHEY and SVGAGI. The CDR3 contains 17 residues. The CDR3 loop reads CASSYSRLAGVTDTQHF. The CDR3 bases are TGTGCCAGCAGTTACTCTCGTCTAGCGGGGGTCACAGATACGCAGCATTTT.

This clonotype has only a few counts. The chain couples TRBV4-1 to TRBJ2-5; D is perhaps TRBD1 (5 bases). Trimming stripped 0 bases from V and 1 base from J, with 12 bases between. The CDR3 totals 16 residues. Germline-derived CDR1 and CDR2 are MGHRA and YSYEKL. CDR3 region: CASSQDQARGQETQYF. The CDR3, as DNA: TGCGCCAGCAGCCAAGATCAGGCAAGGGGCCAAGAGACCCAGTACTTC.

The chain carries TRBV5-1 and TRBJ1-1, with 8 bases fitting TRBD1. This CDR3 comprises 14 residues. Trimming removed 4 bases from V and 5 bases from J; junction bases left unmatched: 7. From germline, CDR1 is SGHRS and CDR2 YFSETQ. CDR3 amino acids: CASSGGQGGTEAFF. The CDR3 DNA reads TGCGCCAGCAGCGGCGGACAGGGAGGTACTGAAGCTTTCTTT.

The chain combines TRBV7-9 with TRBJ2-3; D remains unclear. V was shortened by 5 bases and J by 4 bases, with 16 bases between the two germline ends. The germline gives CDR1 SEHNR, CDR2 FQNEAQ (reference sequence). This CDR3 is built from 15 residues. CDR3 nucleotides: TGTGCCAGCAGCCGGCCAGTGGGGAACGCAGATACGCAGTATTTT. Encoded protein: CASSRPVGNADTQYF.

The sample holds a few counts of this clonotype. The chain is built from TRBV18 and TRBJ1-5; 10 nucleotides match TRBD1. The CDR3 is 15 residues long. J gave up 14 bases and V 8 bases, and 18 bases lay outside the gene matches. Germline V gene sequence: CDR1 KGHSH, CDR2 LQKENI. CDR3 sequence: CASGSSGTGALEKHF. Here the CDR3 DNA reads TGTGCCAGCGGTTCATCCGGGACAGGGGCTCTTGAGAAGCATTTT.

This clonotype showed up just a few times. The V call is TRBV7-2, the J call TRBJ2-1; a possible D gene is TRBD1 (7 bases). Between the trimmed V and J ends, which lost 5 bases and 7 bases, there was a span of 18 bases. Germline V gives CDR1 SGHTA, CDR2 FQGNSA. This CDR3 is built from 15 residues. CDR3 nucleotides: TGTGCCAGCAGCCCGGGGGCAGGGGGAATGAATGAGCAGTTCTTC. Translated, it gives CASSPGAGGMNEQFF. Full variable domain (remainder filled in from reference TRBV7-2 and TRBJ2-1): GAGVSQSPSNKVTEKGKDVELRCDPISGHTALYWYRQSLGQGLEFLIYFQGNSAPDKSGLPSDRFSAERTGGSVSTLTIQRTQQEDSAVYLCASSPGAGGMNEQFFGPGTRLTVL.

The chain uses TRBV7-3 and TRBJ2-2; 7 nucleotides agree with TRBD2. V trimming: 5 bases; J trimming: 4 bases; junction bases outside the gene matches: 10. The germline V gene encodes CDR1 SGHTA and CDR2 FQGTGA. The CDR3 extends over 16 amino acids. Here the CDR3 reads CASSPSGGRLTGELFF. For the CDR3, the DNA is TGTGCCAGCAGCCCATCGGGCGGGAGACTCACCGGGGAGCTGTTTTTT.